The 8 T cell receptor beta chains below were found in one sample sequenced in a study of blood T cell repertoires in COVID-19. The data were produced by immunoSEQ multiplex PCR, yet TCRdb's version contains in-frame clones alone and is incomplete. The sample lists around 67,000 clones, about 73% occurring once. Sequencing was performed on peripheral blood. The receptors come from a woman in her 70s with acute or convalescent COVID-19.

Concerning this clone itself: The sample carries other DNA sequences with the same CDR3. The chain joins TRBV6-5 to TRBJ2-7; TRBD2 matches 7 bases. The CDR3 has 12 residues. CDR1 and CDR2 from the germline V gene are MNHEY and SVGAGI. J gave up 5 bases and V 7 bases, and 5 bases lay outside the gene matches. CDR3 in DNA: TGTGCCAGCATCGGGAGGCCCCACGAGCAGTACTTC. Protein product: CASIGRPHEQYF.

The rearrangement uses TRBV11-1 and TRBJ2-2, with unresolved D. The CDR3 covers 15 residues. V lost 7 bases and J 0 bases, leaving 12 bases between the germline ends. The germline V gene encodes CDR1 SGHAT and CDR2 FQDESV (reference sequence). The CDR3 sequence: CASTPGDTNTGELFF. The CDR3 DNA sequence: TGTGCCAGCACCCCCGGTGACACGAACACCGGGGAGCTGTTTTTT.

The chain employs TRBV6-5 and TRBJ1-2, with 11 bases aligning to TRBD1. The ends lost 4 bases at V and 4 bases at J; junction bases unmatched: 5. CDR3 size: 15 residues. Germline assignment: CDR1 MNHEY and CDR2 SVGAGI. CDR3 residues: CASSWPGQGVYGYTF. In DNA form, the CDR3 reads TGTGCCAGCAGTTGGCCGGGACAGGGGGTCTATGGCTACACCTTC.

The CDR3: CASTTSRTGGGYGYTF. The CDR3 region has the DNA TGTGCCAGCACTACTAGCCGGACAGGGGGAGGTTATGGCTACACCTTC. The chain joins TRBV2 to TRBJ1-2, with 10 bases matching TRBD1. CDR3 length: 16 amino acids. Germline loops: CDR1 SNHLY, CDR2 FYNNEI. The V and J ends lost 7 bases and 5 bases, in that order; junction bases with no gene match: 13.

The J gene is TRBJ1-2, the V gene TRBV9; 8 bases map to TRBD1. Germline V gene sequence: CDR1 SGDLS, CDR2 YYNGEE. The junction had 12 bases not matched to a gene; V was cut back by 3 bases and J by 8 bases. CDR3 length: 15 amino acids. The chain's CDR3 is CASSAYDRGVTGYTF. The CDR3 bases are TGTGCCAGCAGCGCTTACGACAGGGGCGTTACGGGCTACACCTTC.

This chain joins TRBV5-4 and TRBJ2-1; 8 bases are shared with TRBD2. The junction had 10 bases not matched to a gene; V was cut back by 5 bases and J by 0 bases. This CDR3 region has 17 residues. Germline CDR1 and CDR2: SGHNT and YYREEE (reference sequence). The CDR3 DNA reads TGTGCCAGCAGACTTCTACTAGCGGCGAGCTCCTACAATGAGCAGTTCTTC. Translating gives CASRLLLAASSYNEQFF. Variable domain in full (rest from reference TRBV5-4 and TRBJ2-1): ETGVTQSPTHLIKTRGQQVTLRCSSQSGHNTVSWYQQALGQGPQFIFQYYREEENGRGNFPPRFSGLQFPNYSSELNVNALELDDSALYLCASRLLLAASSYNEQFFGPGTRLTVL.

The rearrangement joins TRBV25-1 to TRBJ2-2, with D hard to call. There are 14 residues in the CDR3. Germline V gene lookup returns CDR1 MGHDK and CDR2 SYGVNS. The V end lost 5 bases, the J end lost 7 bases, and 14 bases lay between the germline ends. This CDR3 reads CASSSEAHGGELFF. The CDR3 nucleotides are TGTGCCAGCAGTTCCGAAGCCCACGGCGGGGAGCTGTTTTTT.

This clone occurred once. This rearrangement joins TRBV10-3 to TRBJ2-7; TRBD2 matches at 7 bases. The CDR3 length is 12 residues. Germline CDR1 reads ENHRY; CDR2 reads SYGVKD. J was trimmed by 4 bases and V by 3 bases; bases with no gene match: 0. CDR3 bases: TGTGCCATCAGTGAAGCGGGGTACGAGCAGTACTTC. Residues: CAISEAGYEQYF.